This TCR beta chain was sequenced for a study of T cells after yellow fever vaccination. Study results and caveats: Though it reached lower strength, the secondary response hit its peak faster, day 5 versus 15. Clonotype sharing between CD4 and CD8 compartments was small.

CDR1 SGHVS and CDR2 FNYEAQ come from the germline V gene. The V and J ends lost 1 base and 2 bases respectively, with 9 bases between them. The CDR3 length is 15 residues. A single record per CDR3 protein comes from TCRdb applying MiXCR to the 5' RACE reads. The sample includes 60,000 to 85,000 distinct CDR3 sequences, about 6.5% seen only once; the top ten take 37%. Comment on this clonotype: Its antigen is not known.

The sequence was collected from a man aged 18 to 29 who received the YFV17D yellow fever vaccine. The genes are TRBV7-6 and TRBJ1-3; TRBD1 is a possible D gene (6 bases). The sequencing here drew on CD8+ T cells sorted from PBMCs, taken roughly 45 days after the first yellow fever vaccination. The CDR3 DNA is TGTGCCAGCAGCTTAGGTCGGGGGCCTGGAAACACCATATATTTT. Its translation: CASSLGRGPGNTIYF.